This TCR beta chain emerged from a study of cytomegalovirus exposure and HLA in healthy donors. Notes on the study in general: According to the study, roughly 160 TCR beta chains were cytomegalovirus-associated. CMV serostatus was the only recorded immune exposure for donors.

This CDR3 has 16 amino acids. Germline loops: CDR1 SGHNT, CDR2 YYREEE (reference sequence). With 9 bases clipped from V and 4 bases from J, the junction kept 13 bases outside the gene matches. The study ran its PCR with 60 Vbeta and 13 Jbeta primers. The method was immunoSEQ multiplex PCR; TCRdb's version includes in-frame clones alone and lacks a portion of them. The data hold roughly 100,000 clones, with around 80% observed a single time. Remarks on this clone: Its specificity is not known.

The sequence derives from a man aged 30 to 45 in good health and CMV-seronegative. The chain has TRBV5-4 and TRBJ2-3; 11 bases align to TRBD2. The sample consisted of PBMCs. CDR3 nucleotide sequence: TGTGCCACCACGAGACTAGCGGGAAGTCGTGCAGATACGCAGTATTTT. Translated, it gives CATTRLAGSRADTQYF. The full variable domain, in which reference TRBV5-4 and TRBJ2-3 provide the parts outside the CDR3, is ETGVTQSPTHLIKTRGQQVTLRCSSQSGHNTVSWYQQALGQGPQFIFQYYREEENGRGNFPPRFSGLQFPNYSSELNVNALELDDSALYLCATTRLAGSRADTQYFGPGTRLTVL.